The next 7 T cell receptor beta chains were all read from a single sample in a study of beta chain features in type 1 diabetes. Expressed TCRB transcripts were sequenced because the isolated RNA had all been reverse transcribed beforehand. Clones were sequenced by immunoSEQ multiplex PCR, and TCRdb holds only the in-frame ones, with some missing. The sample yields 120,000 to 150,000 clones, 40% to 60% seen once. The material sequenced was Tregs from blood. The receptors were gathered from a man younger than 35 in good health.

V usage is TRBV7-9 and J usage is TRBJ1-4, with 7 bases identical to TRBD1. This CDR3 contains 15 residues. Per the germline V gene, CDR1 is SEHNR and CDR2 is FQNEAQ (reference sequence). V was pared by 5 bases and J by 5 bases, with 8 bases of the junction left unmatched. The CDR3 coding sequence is TGTGCCAGCAGCCCTACAGGGGTCATAAATGAAAAACTGTTTTTT. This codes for CASSPTGVINEKLFF.

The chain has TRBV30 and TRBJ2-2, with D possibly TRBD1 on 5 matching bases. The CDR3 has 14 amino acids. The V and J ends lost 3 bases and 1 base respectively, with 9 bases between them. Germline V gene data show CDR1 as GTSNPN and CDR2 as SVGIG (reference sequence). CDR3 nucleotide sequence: TGTGCCTGGAGCCGACAGAGGAACACCGGGGAGCTGTTTTTT. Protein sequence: CAWSRQRNTGELFF. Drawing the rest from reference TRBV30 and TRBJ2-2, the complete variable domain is SQTIHQWPATLVQPVGSPLSLECTVEGTSNPNLYWYRQAAGRGLQLLFYSVGIGQISSEVPQNLSASRPQDRQFILSSKKLLLSDSGFYLCAWSRQRNTGELFFGEGSRLTVL.

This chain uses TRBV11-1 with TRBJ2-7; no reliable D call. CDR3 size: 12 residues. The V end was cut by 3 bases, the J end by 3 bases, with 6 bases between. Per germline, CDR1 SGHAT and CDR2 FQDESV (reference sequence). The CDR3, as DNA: TGTGCCAGCAGCTTTCTTAACTACGAGCAGTACTTC. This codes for CASSFLNYEQYF.

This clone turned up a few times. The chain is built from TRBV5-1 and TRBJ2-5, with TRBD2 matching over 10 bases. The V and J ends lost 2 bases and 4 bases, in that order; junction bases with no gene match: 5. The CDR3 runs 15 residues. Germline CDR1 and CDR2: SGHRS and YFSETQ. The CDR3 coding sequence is TGCGCCAGCAGCTTCTCAGCGGGGGGGCCAGAGACCCAGTACTTC. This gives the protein CASSFSAGGPETQYF.

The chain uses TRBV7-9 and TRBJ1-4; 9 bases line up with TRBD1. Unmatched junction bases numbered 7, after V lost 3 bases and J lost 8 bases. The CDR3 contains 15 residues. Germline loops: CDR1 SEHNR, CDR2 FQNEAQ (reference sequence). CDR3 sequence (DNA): TGTGCCAGCAGCTTTGCGTCCGGGACAGGGGAAAAACTGTTTTTT. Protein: CASSFASGTGEKLFF.

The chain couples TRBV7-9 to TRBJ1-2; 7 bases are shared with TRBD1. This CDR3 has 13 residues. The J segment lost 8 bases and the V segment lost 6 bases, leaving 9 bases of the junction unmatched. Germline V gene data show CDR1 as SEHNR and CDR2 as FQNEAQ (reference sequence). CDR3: CASSSDRVRGYTF. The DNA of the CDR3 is TGTGCCAGCAGTTCAGACAGGGTACGAGGCTACACCTTC.

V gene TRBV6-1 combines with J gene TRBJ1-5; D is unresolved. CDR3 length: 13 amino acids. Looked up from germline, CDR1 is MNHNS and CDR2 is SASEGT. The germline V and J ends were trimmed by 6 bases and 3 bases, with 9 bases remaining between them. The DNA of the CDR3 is TGTGCCAGCAGAAGTTCTAACAATCAGCCCCAGCATTTT. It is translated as CASRSSNNQPQHF.